Below, 2 T cell receptor beta chains from the same sample are listed, as sequenced in a study of OX40 agonist ivuxolimab in advanced cancers. Only in-frame clones appear in the TCRdb table, and some are missing; sequencing was by immunoSEQ multiplex PCR. Of 50,000 to 65,000 clones detected, 75% to 90% appear once; the ten largest clones hold over 3%. The source was CD4+ or CD8+ T cells sorted from blood, collected in a trial of the OX40 agonist ivuxolimab. The receptor source for this set is an adult with an advanced solid tumor such as melanoma, head and neck, liver or kidney cancer.

The chain carries TRBV12-5 and TRBJ2-3, with TRBD1 matching 12 bases. Trimming took 0 bases from V and 5 from J; bases not matched to a gene: 6. The CDR3 is 17 amino acids. From germline, CDR1 is LGHNT and CDR2 FRNRAP. The CDR3 DNA is TGTGCTAGTGGTTTGGTACCGGGACAGGGGGCCGAAGATACGCAGTATTTT. This encodes CASGLVPGQGAEDTQYF. The full variable domain, completed using reference TRBV12-5 and TRBJ2-3, is DARVTQTPRHKVTEMGQEVTMRCQPILGHNTVFWYRQTMMQGLELLAYFRNRAPLDDSGMPKDRFSAEMPDATLATLKIQPSEPRDSAVYFCASGLVPGQGAEDTQYFGPGTRLTVL.

This clone was observed a few times. The chain uses TRBV14 and TRBJ1-1; no clear D gene. The CDR3 contains 14 residues. The germline V gene has CDR1 SGHDN and CDR2 FVKESK. The ends were cut back, 3 bases at V and 5 bases at J, with 13 bases in the middle. CDR3 in DNA: TGTGCCAGCAGCCATCGGGTAGCAAGGACTGAAGCTTTCTTT. It is translated as CASSHRVARTEAFF.